These T cell receptor beta chains were read from a single sample in a study of early T cells in non-severe SARS-CoV-2 infection. TCRdb redid the calling of the 5' RACE reads with MiXCR, one entry per CDR3 protein. The sample contains fewer than 100,000 distinct CDR3 sequences, roughly 13% of which appear only once. Sequencing was performed on whole blood. These receptors were taken from an adult who was a healthcare worker with PCR-confirmed SARS-CoV-2 infection or an uninfected control (not recorded which). CDR3s include the opening cysteine and the closing phenylalanine or tryptophan. The order of the fields is J gene, V gene, clone size, D gene, CDR3 protein, CDR3 DNA. A D gene is named only where the DNA matches it firmly. Clone size is given for some rows only: seen once, a few or many times, or a class if the clone is expanded.

TRBJ2-7 TRBV10-2 . . CASRDRSYEQYF TGCGCCAGCAGGGACAGATCCTACGAGCAGTACTTC
TRBJ1-3 TRBV12-3/TRBV12-4 few . CASSRDSNTIYF TGTGCCAGCAGTCGGGACTCAAACACCATATATTTT
TRBJ2-3 TRBV2 . TRBD1 CASSEVGQGHYTDTQYF TGTGCCAGCAGTGAAGTTGGACAGGGCCATTACACAGATACGCAGTATTTT
TRBJ2-5 TRBV7-6 few . CASSRNPLEAELETQYF TGTGCCAGCAGCCGTAACCCCCTGGAAGCCGAGTTAGAGACCCAGTACTTC
TRBJ2-3 TRBV9 . TRBD1 CASSVGDRGVNTQYF TGTGCCAGCAGCGTAGGAGACAGGGGAGTCAATACGCAGTATTTT
TRBJ2-7 TRBV2 many . CASSEGLAYEQYF TGTGCCAGCAGTGAGGGACTTGCCTACGAGCAGTACTTC
TRBJ1-3 TRBV7-6 . . CASSHRVNGNTIYF TGTGCCAGCAGCCACAGGGTAAATGGAAACACCATATATTTT
TRBJ1-5 TRBV6-1 few . CASSKGGPGDQPQHF TGTGCCAGCAGTAAAGGGGGACCGGGGGATCAGCCCCAGCATTTT
TRBJ2-3 TRBV11-2 . . CASSLGMGAKNTDTQYF TGTGCCAGCAGCTTAGGGATGGGGGCCAAAAACACAGATACGCAGTATTTT
TRBJ1-6 TRBV6-2/TRBV6-3 many TRBD1 CASSSAGQGRRNSPLHF TGTGCCAGCAGCAGCGCGGGACAGGGGCGACGGAATTCACCCCTCCACTTT
TRBJ2-4 TRBV4-1 few TRBD2 CASSPTSTGGPGNIQYF TGCGCCAGCAGCCCCACATCTACGGGGGGGCCGGGAAACATTCAGTACTTC
TRBJ2-7 TRBV28 many . CASSLFEGTDSYEQYF TGTGCCAGCAGTTTATTTGAGGGGACTGATTCCTACGAGCAGTACTTC
TRBJ1-4 TRBV28 many . CASSLRARSEKLFF TGTGCCAGCAGTTTACGGGCCCGTAGTGAAAAACTGTTTTTT
TRBJ2-7 TRBV2 . . CASSEAERHF TGTGCCAGCAGTGAAGCAGAGAGGCACTTC
TRBJ2-7 TRBV20-1 few TRBD2 CSARGTRLAGGFYEQYF TGCAGTGCTAGAGGGACTAGGTTAGCGGGGGGTTTCTACGAGCAGTACTTC